This T cell receptor (beta chain) was identified in a study of vaccination effects on CD4 cells after COVID-19. This clone was seen only a few times. The antigen is not known. Viral peptide pools were used in the ViraFEST assay to expand antigen-specific CD4+ T cells, and sequencing came afterward. Scientists isolated CD4+ T cells after a roughly 9-day culture period ended. Participants were vaccinated with two doses of either the BNT162b2 or mRNA-1273 vaccine. This CDR3 contains 11 residues. Germline V gene sequence: CDR1 LNHDA, CDR2 SQIVND (reference sequence). V lost 5 bases to trimming and J lost 9 bases, with 10 bases between them. Profiling relied on immunoSEQ multiplex PCR, and the TCRdb table lists in-frame clones only, not all of them. The sample has around 69,000 clones; around 70% are singletons.

The chain joins TRBV19 to TRBJ1-2; a weak D match, TRBD1 (5 bases). The TCR comes from a human donor who received a COVID-19 vaccine. Sequenced material: CD4+ T cells from PBMCs cultured with HCoV-229E spike peptides, taken after COVID-19 vaccination. This CDR3 reads CASSQRQSYTF. As DNA, the CDR3 is TGTGCCAGTAGTCAACGACAGAGCTACACCTTC.